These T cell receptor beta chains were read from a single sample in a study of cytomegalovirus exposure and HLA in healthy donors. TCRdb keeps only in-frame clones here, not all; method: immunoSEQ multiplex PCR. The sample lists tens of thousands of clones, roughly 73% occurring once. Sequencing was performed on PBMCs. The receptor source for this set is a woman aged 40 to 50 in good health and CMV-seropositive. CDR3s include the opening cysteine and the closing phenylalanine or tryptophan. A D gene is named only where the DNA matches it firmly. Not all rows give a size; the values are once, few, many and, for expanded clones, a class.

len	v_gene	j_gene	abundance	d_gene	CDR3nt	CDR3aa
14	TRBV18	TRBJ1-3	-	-	TGTGCCAGCTCACCATTCGGGGCTGGAAACACCATATATTTT	CASSPFGAGNTIYF
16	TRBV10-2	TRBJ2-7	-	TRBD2	TGCGCCAGCCTGGGATTAGCGGGGGCCGTTTCCTACGAGCAGTACTTC	CASLGLAGAVSYEQYF
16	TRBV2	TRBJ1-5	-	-	TGTGCCAGCAGTGTGGTGGGGGCAGATAGCAATCAGCCCCAGCATTTT	CASSVVGADSNQPQHF
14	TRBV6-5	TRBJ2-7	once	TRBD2	TGTGCCAGCAGCCCCGGGAGGGGGAGGAACGAGCAGTACTTC	CASSPGRGRNEQYF
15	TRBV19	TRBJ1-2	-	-	TGTGCCAGTAGTATAGAGGTGGGAGTATCCTATGGCTACACCTTC	CASSIEVGVSYGYTF
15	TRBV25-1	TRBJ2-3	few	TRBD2	TGTGCCAGCAGGGGGACTAGCGGGAGGACAGATACGCAGTATTTT	CASRGTSGRTDTQYF
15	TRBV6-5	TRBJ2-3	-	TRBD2	TGTGCCAGCCACCGCGGGGGGGCCGGGACAGATACGCAGTATTTT	CASHRGGAGTDTQYF
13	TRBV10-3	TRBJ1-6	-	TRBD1	TGTGCCACTCGGGACAGGGAAAATTCACCCCTCCACTTT	CATRDRENSPLHF
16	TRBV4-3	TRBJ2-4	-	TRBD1	TGCGCCAGCAGCCAAGGGAGACAGGGGGCCAAAAACATTCAGTACTTC	CASSQGRQGAKNIQYF
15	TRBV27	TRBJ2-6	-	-	TGTGCCAGCAGTTTAGGGGGGTTCGGGGCCAACGTCCTGACTTTC	CASSLGGFGANVLTF
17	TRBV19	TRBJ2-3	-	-	TGTGCCAGTAGTATTGGACTTTCCTCCCTTAGCACAGATACGCAGTATTTT	CASSIGLSSLSTDTQYF
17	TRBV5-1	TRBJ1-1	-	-	TGCGCCAGCAGCTTGTGGTCGGACAGCTCTTTTGGGCCTGAAGCTTTCTTT	CASSLWSDSSFGPEAFF
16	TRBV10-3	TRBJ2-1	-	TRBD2	TGTGCCATCAGTGAGTCTAGCGGGGGGGCCTATGATGAGCAGTTCTTC	CAISESSGGAYDEQFF
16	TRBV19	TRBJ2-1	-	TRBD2	TGTGCCAGTAGTATCCGGAGCGGGGGGGCCTCGAATGAGCAGTTCTTC	CASSIRSGGASNEQFF
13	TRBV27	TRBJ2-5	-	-	TGTGCCAGCAGTCCCTGGGGTACCGGGGAGCAGTACTTC	CASSPWGTGEQYF
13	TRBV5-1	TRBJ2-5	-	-	TGCGCCAGCAGCCAATCCCGGCAAGAGACCCAGTACTTC	CASSQSRQETQYF
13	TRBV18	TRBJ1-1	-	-	TGTGCCAGCTCACCGGGGCCCAACACTGAAGCTTTCTTT	CASSPGPNTEAFF
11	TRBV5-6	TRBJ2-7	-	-	TGTGCCAGCAGCCTAACCCATGAGCAGTACTTC	CASSLTHEQYF
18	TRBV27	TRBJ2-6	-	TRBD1	TGTGCCAGCAGTTTATACGAGACAGGGGGATCTGGGGCCAACGTCCTGACTTTC	CASSLYETGGSGANVLTF
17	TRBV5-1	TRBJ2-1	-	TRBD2	TGCGCCAGCAGCTTGGACAGTAGTCTAGCGGGGAGAAATGAGCAGTTCTTC	CASSLDSSLAGRNEQFF
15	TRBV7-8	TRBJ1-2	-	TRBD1	TGTGCCAGCAGCGGGGGACAGGGGATTGGAAATGGCTACACCTTC	CASSGGQGIGNGYTF
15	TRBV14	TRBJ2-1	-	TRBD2	TGTGCCAGCAGCCCCCTAGGAGCGGGGGGCCGGGAGCAGTTCTTC	CASSPLGAGGREQFF
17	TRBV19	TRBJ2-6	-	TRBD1	TGTGCCAGTAACTCCGGGACAGGGGGCTCTGGGGCCAACGTCCTGACTTTC	CASNSGTGGSGANVLTF
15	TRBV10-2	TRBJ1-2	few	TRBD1	TGCGCCAGCATATCGGGACAGGGGGCGCCGGATGGCTACACCTTC	CASISGQGAPDGYTF
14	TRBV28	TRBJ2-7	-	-	TGTGCCAGCAGTTTGAGGGGGGGCACGGACGAGCAGTACTTC	CASSLRGGTDEQYF
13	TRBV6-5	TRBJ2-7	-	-	TGTGCCAGCAGTGTCCGGGTCTTCGAAAGGCAGTACTTC	CASSVRVFERQYF
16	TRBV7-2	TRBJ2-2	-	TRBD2	TGTGCCAGCAGCCCTCGGACTAGCGGGGGCACCGGGGAGCTGTTTTTT	CASSPRTSGGTGELFF
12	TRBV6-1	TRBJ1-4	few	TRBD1	TGTGCCACCGGGACAGGGTTCGAAAAACTGTTTTTT	CATGTGFEKLFF
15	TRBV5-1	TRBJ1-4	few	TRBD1	TGCGCCAGCAGACCAGCCGGGACAGGTAAAGAAAAACTGTTTTTT	CASRPAGTGKEKLFF
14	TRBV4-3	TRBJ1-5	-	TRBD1	TGCGCCAGCAGCCGGACAGGGGCCAATCAGCCCCAGCATTTT	CASSRTGANQPQHF
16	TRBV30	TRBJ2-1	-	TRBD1	TGTGCCTGGAGTCCACTTGGACAGGGGAGATCCAATGAGCAGTTCTTC	CAWSPLGQGRSNEQFF
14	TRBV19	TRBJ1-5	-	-	TGTGCCAGTGGTTCCCCTAATAGCAATCAGCCCCAGCATTTT	CASGSPNSNQPQHF
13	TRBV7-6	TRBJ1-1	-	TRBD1	TGTGCCAGCAGCTCCCAGGGGGGCACTGAAGCTTTCTTT	CASSSQGGTEAFF
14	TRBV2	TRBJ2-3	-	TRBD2	TGTGCCAGCAGGGAGTTTAGCGGGGGTGATACGCAGTATTTT	CASREFSGGDTQYF
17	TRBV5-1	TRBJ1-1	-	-	TGCGCCAGCAGCTTGGGCCCCAGTGGAGGCTGGAACACTGAAGCTTTCTTT	CASSLGPSGGWNTEAFF
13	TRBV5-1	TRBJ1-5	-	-	TGCGCCAGCAGCCTAGAGGTTTCTCAGCCCCAGCATTTT	CASSLEVSQPQHF
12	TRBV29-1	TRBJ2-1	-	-	TGCAGCGTTTCCGGGGAGGCGGGTGAGCAGTTCTTC	CSVSGEAGEQFF
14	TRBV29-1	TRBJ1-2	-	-	TGCAGCGTTGCCCCTCAGGACAGAAAAAATGGCTACACCTTC	CSVAPQDRKNGYTF
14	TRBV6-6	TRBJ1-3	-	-	TGTGCCAGCATCAACCAGGGGACTGGAAACACCATATATTTT	CASINQGTGNTIYF
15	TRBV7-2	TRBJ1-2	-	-	TGTGCCAGCAGCTTAGCCCTAGTGGGGAGCTATGGCTACACCTTC	CASSLALVGSYGYTF
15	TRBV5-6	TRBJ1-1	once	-	TGTGCCAGCAGCTTAAGGGAGCTGGTGAACACTGAAGCTTTCTTT	CASSLRELVNTEAFF
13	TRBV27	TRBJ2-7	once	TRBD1	TGTGCCAGCTCCTTAGGGGACAGCTTCCAGCAGTACTTC	CASSLGDSFQQYF
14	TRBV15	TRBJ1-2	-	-	TGTGCCACCAGCAGAGAACAACGGGGGTCTGGCTACACCTTC	CATSREQRGSGYTF
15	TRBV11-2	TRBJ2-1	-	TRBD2	TGTGCCAGCAGAAGGGCCAGCGGGGCTTCCAATGAGCAGTTCTTC	CASRRASGASNEQFF
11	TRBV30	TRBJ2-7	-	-	TGTGCCTGGAGCGACAGCTACGAGCAGTACTTC	CAWSDSYEQYF
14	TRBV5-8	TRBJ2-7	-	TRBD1	TGTGCCAGCAGCCTCCGGGACAGGGGTACTAAGCAGTACTTC	CASSLRDRGTKQYF
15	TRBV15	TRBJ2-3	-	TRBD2	TGTGCCACCAGCACCACTAGCGGGGAGGCAGATACGCAGTATTTT	CATSTTSGEADTQYF